These 17 T cell receptor beta chains came from one sample sequenced in a study of regulatory and conventional T cells in RAG deficiency (TCRdb year 2017). The method behind the library was the immunoSEQ multiplex PCR assay. TCRdb holds this immuneACCESS table with in-frame rearrangements only. Some clones are missing; in checked studies, unresolved V genes explain under half, and the rest has no known cause. The sample table lists some 30,000 clones, 95% to 96% of them with a count of one. Clones ranked in the top ten supply approximately 0.35% of the sample. Before genomic DNA was extracted, conventional CD4+ T cells were isolated from blood as CD25-low CD127-high cells. This same sample was also part of a study on regulatory T cells. As the second publication notes: The multiplex PCR used 52 forward TRBV primers and 13 reverse TRBJ primers, with assay-based and computational corrections for amplification bias.

Specimen: CD25- CD4+ T cells sorted from blood. All receptors come from a human donor in good health.

V usage is TRBV5-1 and J usage is TRBJ1-6; D may be TRBD1 (6 bases). V lost 3 bases, J lost 8 bases, and 15 bases lay in between. The CDR3 runs 15 residues. CDR1 and CDR2 from the germline V gene are SGHRS and YFSETQ. For the CDR3, the DNA is TGCGCCAGCAGCTCCAGGACAGCCTCCGATTCACCCCTCCACTTT. It encodes CASSSRTASDSPLHF.

The chain uses TRBV5-5 and TRBJ1-2; 8 bases agree with TRBD1. V lost 4 bases and J lost 2; bases outside the gene matches: 7. Germline V gene data show CDR1 as SGHKS and CDR2 as YYEKEE (reference sequence). The length of the CDR3 is 15 residues. The DNA for the CDR3 is TGTGCCAGCAGCCCCCGGGACAGGTTAAACTATGGCTACACCTTC. It codes for CASSPRDRLNYGYTF.

The rearrangement links TRBV4-2 to TRBJ2-1; TRBD2 agrees at 9 bases. V dropped 3 bases and J dropped 12; count of bases not matched to a gene: 30. CDR3 length: 21 amino acids. The germline V gene has CDR1 LGHNA and CDR2 YNFKEQ. CDR3 amino acids: CASSHALASGTPKLSSGWQFF. CDR3 in DNA: TGTGCCAGCAGCCATGCCCTGGCTAGCGGGACTCCGAAGCTAAGCTCCGGTTGGCAGTTCTTC.

The chain couples TRBV11-2 to TRBJ1-1; perhaps TRBD1 as D (6 bases). From germline, CDR1 is SGHAT and CDR2 FQNNGV. The CDR3 is 14 residues long. Deletions cut 4 bases from V and 2 bases from J, with 11 bases between. For the CDR3, the DNA is TGTGCCAGCAGCTGGGCCGGGACAAACACTGAAGCTTTCTTT. It specifies CASSWAGTNTEAFF.

This sequence joins TRBV6-1 and TRBJ1-2; 7 bases are shared with TRBD1. V was clipped by 6 bases and J by 8 bases; unmatched bases: 9. Germline CDR1 MNHNS, CDR2 SASEGT. The CDR3 has 13 amino acids. The CDR3: CASRLTGSYGYTF. Here the CDR3 DNA reads TGTGCCAGCAGACTGACAGGGAGTTACGGCTACACCTTC.

The chain recombines TRBV30 with TRBJ1-2, with 8 nucleotides matching TRBD1. J lost 5 bases, V lost 0 bases, and 17 bases had no gene match. Germline-derived CDR1 and CDR2 are GTSNPN and SVGIG (reference sequence). This CDR3 comprises 18 residues. The CDR3 DNA reads TGTGCCTGGAGTGTTATCTCTCTCCGTGGACAGGGAAGTTATGGCTACACCTTC. This sequence encodes CAWSVISLRGQGSYGYTF.

This rearrangement joins TRBV6-4 to TRBJ1-4; D is uncertain. Germline V gene lookup returns CDR1 MRHNA and CDR2 SNTAGT. The CDR3 has 19 amino acids. Trimming cost V 5 bases and J 0 bases, with 22 bases left between them. The CDR3 nucleotides are TGTGCCAGCAGTTCCAATACATTTTTACGATTTGCAACTAATGAAAAACTGTTTTTT. It is translated as CASSSNTFLRFATNEKLFF.

The chain employs TRBV19 and TRBJ2-4; D is possibly TRBD2 (6 bases). The CDR3 runs 16 residues. The V gene lost 10 bases and the J gene lost 0 bases, with 19 bases spanning the gap. The V gene's germline CDR1 is LNHDA and CDR2 SQIVND (reference sequence). Here the CDR3 DNA reads TGTGCCACTGGAGGCGGGAACCGAGTAGCCAAAAACATTCAGTACTTC. Translating it yields CATGGGNRVAKNIQYF.

The chain joins TRBV5-1 to TRBJ2-1; 10 bases line up with TRBD2. Unmatched junction bases numbered 4, after V lost 1 base and J lost 9 bases. CDR1 and CDR2 from the germline V gene are SGHRS and YFSETQ. The CDR3 runs to 14 residues. The CDR3 DNA sequence: TGCGCCAGCAGCTTGTCAGCGGGGGGGCTTGAGCAGTTCTTC. Translation: CASSLSAGGLEQFF.

The chain is built from TRBV4-2 and TRBJ1-2; possible D gene TRBD1, 5 bases. The germline V gene has CDR1 LGHNA and CDR2 YNFKEQ. Trimming pared 0 bases from V and 9 bases from J, leaving 20 bases between. The CDR3 spans 16 residues. CDR3 sequence reads: CASSQEGIDTLGRYTF. CDR3 in DNA: TGTGCCAGCAGCCAAGAGGGGATAGACACTCTGGGGCGCTACACCTTC.

The gene calls are TRBV6-5 and TRBJ2-7; D possibly corresponds to TRBD2 (5 bases). The CDR3 totals 12 residues. Germline V gene sequence: CDR1 MNHEY, CDR2 SVGAGI. The V end was cut by 4 bases, the J end by 9 bases, with 13 bases between. The CDR3 is CASSWTGRVQYF. CDR3 coding DNA: TGTGCCAGCAGTTGGACTGGACGGGTGCAGTACTTC.

The table lists this clone with a count of one. This chain connects TRBV5-4 to TRBJ2-7; no reliable D call. Germline loops: CDR1 SGHNT, CDR2 YYREEE (reference sequence). The CDR3 extends over 14 amino acids. The ends were cut back, 4 bases at V and 2 bases at J, with 13 bases in the middle. The CDR3 spells CASSLTVGPYEQYF. DNA of the CDR3: TGTGCCAGCAGCCTCACAGTTGGGCCCTACGAGCAGTACTTC.

This chain connects TRBV30 to TRBJ1-1, with TRBD1 as a possible D gene (5 bases). Per the germline V gene, CDR1 is GTSNPN and CDR2 is SVGIG (reference sequence). This CDR3 region has 12 residues. Trimming left V 2 bases short and J 8 bases short, with 12 bases between. CDR3 bases: TGTGCCTGGAGTCTAAAAAGGACAGAAGCTTTCTTT. Residues: CAWSLKRTEAFF.

The chain employs TRBV7-8 and TRBJ2-7, with D hard to call. This CDR3 is 15 amino acids long. The germline V gene has CDR1 SGHVS and CDR2 FQNEAQ. Trimming pared 5 bases from V and 0 bases from J, leaving 14 bases between. The DNA for the CDR3 is TGTGCCAGCAGCCCCAAGCGCGCTAGCTCCTACGAGCAGTACTTC. Translation: CASSPKRASSYEQYF.

The CDR3 DNA reads TGTGCCAGCAGCTTAGCGGAACGCGGGGTAAGCTCCTACAATGAGCAGTTCTTC. Translation: CASSLAERGVSSYNEQFF. The chain employs TRBV7-2 and TRBJ2-1, with D perhaps matching TRBD2 (6 bases). The CDR3 has 18 residues. Trimming took 0 bases from V and 0 from J, leaving 15 bases between them. Germline CDR1 is SGHTA and CDR2 is FQGNSA.

CDR3 sequence: CASSLGFGTGSTSSSGNTIYF. CDR3 in DNA: TGTGCCAGCAGCTTAGGTTTTGGAACAGGTTCCACCTCGAGCTCTGGAAACACCATATATTTT. V gene TRBV7-6 combines with J gene TRBJ1-3; possible D gene TRBD1, 5 bases. There are 21 residues in the CDR3. Germline V gene sequence: CDR1 SGHVS, CDR2 FNYEAQ. The ends were cut back, 1 base at V and 0 bases at J, with 25 bases in the middle.

The V and J genes are TRBV5-1 and TRBJ1-6; TRBD1 matches 8 bases. CDR3 size: 15 residues. V was clipped by 1 base and J by 7 bases; unmatched bases: 4. In germline, CDR1 is SGHRS, CDR2 YFSETQ. CDR3 in DNA: TGCGCCAGCAGCTTGTACAGGGGGGGCAATTCACCCCTCCACTTT. Translated: CASSLYRGGNSPLHF.